The 22 T cell receptor beta chains presented below share a single source sample, sequenced in a study of cytomegalovirus exposure and HLA in healthy donors. PCR amplification relied on 60 Vbeta primers (plus 13 Jbeta primers). Clones were read by immunoSEQ multiplex PCR, and TCRdb kept only the in-frame ones, dropping some. The sample consists of 200,000 to 250,000 clones, 65% to 90% of them appearing once. The sequenced sample consisted of PBMCs. The receptor source for this set is a girl between 5 and 17 years old in good health and CMV-seronegative.

The chain uses TRBV6-5 and TRBJ2-3; TRBD2 agrees at 8 bases. CDR1 MNHEY and CDR2 SVGAGI come from the germline V gene. The CDR3 is made up of 15 amino acids. V lost 5 bases, J lost 0 bases, and 4 bases stayed unmatched. The CDR3 sequence: CASSKRGSSTDTQYF. Written as DNA, the CDR3 is TGTGCCAGCAGTAAGCGGGGGTCTAGCACAGATACGCAGTATTTT.

The gene calls are TRBV11-2 and TRBJ2-7; D perhaps matches TRBD1 (6 bases). Germline values: CDR1 SGHAT, CDR2 FQNNGV. Between the trimmed V and J ends, which lost 5 bases and 1 base, there was a span of 6 bases. This CDR3 contains 12 residues. The CDR3: CASSTGSYEQYF. The CDR3, as DNA: TGTGCCAGCAGCACAGGGTCCTACGAGCAGTACTTC.

This clone was counted a single time. The chain links TRBV7-9 to TRBJ2-1; D is perhaps TRBD1 (5 bases). CDR1 SEHNR and CDR2 FQNEAQ come from the germline V gene (reference sequence). CDR3 length: 11 amino acids. V was pared by 7 bases and J by 7 bases, with 8 bases between. The CDR3 protein is CASTDRNEQFF. The CDR3 DNA reads as TGTGCCAGCACAGACAGAAATGAGCAGTTCTTC.

The chain links TRBV11-3 to TRBJ2-7; D is possibly TRBD2 (5 bases). Germline V gives CDR1 SGHNT, CDR2 YENEEA. This CDR3 region has 12 residues. Trimming stripped 0 bases from V and 6 bases from J, with 6 bases between. CDR3 DNA sequence: TGTGCCAGCAGCTTAGAGGGAGTCGAGCAGTACTTC. Its protein product is CASSLEGVEQYF.

The V and J genes are TRBV2 and TRBJ1-5, with D perhaps matching TRBD1 (5 bases). The germline gives CDR1 SNHLY, CDR2 FYNNEI. Trimming cost V 3 bases and J 5 bases, with 11 bases left between them. The CDR3 runs to 14 residues. The DNA of the CDR3 is TGTGCCAGCAGTGACAGGGCTCTCGATCAGCCCCAGCATTTT. This codes for CASSDRALDQPQHF.

This chain connects TRBV7-9 to TRBJ2-1; D is unclear. The V gene lost 5 bases and the J gene lost 1 base, with 3 bases spanning the gap. The length of the CDR3 is 12 residues. Germline V gene lookup returns CDR1 SEHNR and CDR2 FQNEAQ (reference sequence). The CDR3 bases are TGTGCCAGCAGCGTATCCTACAATGAGCAGTTCTTC. Translating it yields CASSVSYNEQFF.

The chain couples TRBV7-9 to TRBJ2-2, with 11 bases aligning to TRBD1. This CDR3 is built from 17 residues. Germline V CDR1 and CDR2: SEHNR, FQNEAQ (reference sequence). Trimming at V came to 3 bases and at J to 3 bases, leaving 6 bases not matched to a gene. CDR3 coding DNA: TGTGCCAGCAGCTTTGGACAGGGGGCGGCTGACACCGGGGAGCTGTTTTTT. Translation gives CASSFGQGAADTGELFF.

J is TRBJ2-3 and V is TRBV11-2; D unclear. Per germline, CDR1 SGHAT and CDR2 FQNNGV. Trimming left V 0 bases short and J 4 bases short, with 8 bases between. The CDR3 is made up of 14 amino acids. The CDR3 DNA reads as TGTGCCAGCAGCTTAGAGGTAAACTCAGATACGCAGTATTTT. It codes for CASSLEVNSDTQYF.

The chain carries TRBV28 and TRBJ2-5; D is perhaps TRBD1 (6 bases). Germline V gene lookup returns CDR1 MDHEN and CDR2 SYDVKM. With 5 bases removed from V and 2 bases from J, the gap between germline ends came to 18 bases. The CDR3 spans 16 residues. The CDR3 loop is CASSPTIGTLQETQYF. CDR3 nucleotide sequence: TGTGCCAGCAGTCCCACAATCGGGACACTACAAGAGACCCAGTACTTC.

This chain connects TRBV29-1 to TRBJ1-1; D is unclear. This CDR3 is 17 amino acids long. V was trimmed by 5 bases and J by 0 bases, leaving 22 bases between them. Germline V CDR1 and CDR2: SQVTM, ANQGSEA. The CDR3 here is CSVIHRASTGMNTEAFF. The CDR3 DNA follows: TGCAGCGTTATACATCGGGCCTCAACGGGGATGAACACTGAAGCTTTCTTT.

This clone was recorded once. V and J are TRBV19 and TRBJ1-1; a possible D gene is TRBD1 (5 bases). CDR3 size: 13 residues. Germline V gene lookup returns CDR1 LNHDA and CDR2 SQIVND (reference sequence). CDR3 protein: CAIRGDRDHQAFF. The CDR3, as DNA: TGTGCGATCCGCGGGGACCGGGACCACCAAGCTTTCTTT.

The chain is built from TRBV7-7 and TRBJ1-2; tentative D call: TRBD1 (6 bases). Germline V gene lookup returns CDR1 SSHAT and CDR2 FNYEAQ (reference sequence). The germline V and J ends were trimmed by 2 bases and 6 bases, with 16 bases remaining between them. The CDR3 consists of 15 residues. CDR3 in DNA: TGTGCCAGCAGCTTACGGACAGCGACACCGGATGGCTACACCTTC. This codes for CASSLRTATPDGYTF.

The chain employs TRBV4-2 and TRBJ2-1, with 10 bases lining up with TRBD2. Germline V gene sequence: CDR1 LGHNA, CDR2 YNFKEQ. V shed 1 base, J shed 0 bases, and the junction held 6 bases outside the gene matches. There are 18 residues in the CDR3. CDR3 in amino acids: CASSQGSGGSSSYNEQFF. CDR3 coding DNA: TGTGCCAGCAGCCAAGGTAGCGGGGGGTCGAGCTCCTACAATGAGCAGTTCTTC.

This CDR3 is CASSLLDSTEAFF. In nucleotides, the CDR3 is TGCGCCAGCAGCTTGTTAGACAGCACTGAAGCTTTCTTT. The chain has TRBV5-1 and TRBJ1-1, with D perhaps matching TRBD1 (5 bases). The CDR3 loop spans 13 amino acids. Germline CDR1 reads SGHRS; CDR2 reads YFSETQ. V dropped 1 base and J dropped 4 bases, with 8 bases sitting between them.

The V and J genes are TRBV6-6 and TRBJ2-1, with 7 positions matching TRBD2. Germline trimming cut 6 bases from V and 9 bases from J; bases unmatched to any gene: 17. Per the germline V gene, CDR1 is MNHNY and CDR2 is SVGAGI (reference sequence). The CDR3 covers 16 residues. CDR3 region: CASSHEASGPGLEQFF. CDR3 nucleotides: TGTGCCAGCAGCCACGAAGCTAGCGGCCCGGGCCTTGAGCAGTTCTTC.

Concerning this clone: One end of the junction does not line up with germline, which may come from a read error. V is TRBV4-1 and J is TRBJ2-5; 13 nucleotides agree with TRBD2. This CDR3 comprises 18 residues. Germline CDR1 is MGHRA and CDR2 is YSYEKL. In DNA form, the CDR3 reads TGCGCCAGCAGCCAATTTCCAACTAGCGGGAGGGCGAAAGAGTCCCAGTACTTC. Protein product: CASSQFPTSGRAKESQYF.

The chain is built from TRBV9 and TRBJ1-2; 9 bases match TRBD1. There are 15 residues in the CDR3. Trimming took 4 bases from V and 3 from J; bases not matched to a gene: 7. Germline CDR1 and CDR2: SGDLS and YYNGEE. CDR3 amino acids: CASSLGTGRDYGYTF. The CDR3 DNA sequence: TGTGCCAGCAGCCTCGGGACAGGGCGCGACTATGGCTACACCTTC.

This clone turned up a few times. The rearrangement uses TRBV6-5 and TRBJ1-4; D is undetermined. In germline, CDR1 is MNHEY, CDR2 SVGAGI. Trimming took off 4 bases at V and 8 bases at J, with 14 bases between the two ends. The length of the CDR3 is 14 residues. The CDR3 is CASSWTMVNEKLFF. CDR3 DNA: TGTGCCAGCAGTTGGACTATGGTTAACGAAAAACTGTTTTTT.

This sequence joins TRBV28 and TRBJ1-5; D gene unclear. The CDR3 length is 13 residues. With 2 bases removed from V and 7 bases from J, the gap between germline ends came to 9 bases. Germline V CDR1 and CDR2: MDHEN, SYDVKM. CDR3 protein: CASSLALEQPQHF. CDR3 bases: TGTGCCAGCAGTTTAGCCCTAGAACAGCCCCAGCATTTT.

This clone occurred once. The gene calls are TRBV11-1 and TRBJ2-5; no clear D. The DNA end lines up better with TRBJ2-7; the J call may be wrong. Germline V gives CDR1 SGHAT, CDR2 FQDESV (reference sequence). This CDR3 contains 12 residues. DNA of the CDR3: TGTGCCAGCAGCTTACTAAACTACGAGCAGTACTTC. It is translated as CASSLLNYEQYF.

The rearrangement uses TRBV27 and TRBJ1-2; weak D call: TRBD1 (5 bases). Germline assignment: CDR1 MNHEY and CDR2 SMNVEV (reference sequence). CDR3 size: 13 residues. Trimming left V 3 bases short and J 7 bases short, with 12 bases between. CDR3 nucleotides: TGTGCCAGCAGTTTCCCGGGCAGGGCTGGCTACACCTTC. It yields the protein CASSFPGRAGYTF.

This clone was detected once. The genes are TRBV6-1 and TRBJ1-3; 7 bases are shared with TRBD1. The CDR3 totals 15 residues. The germline V gene has CDR1 MNHNS and CDR2 SASEGT. The ends lost 5 bases at V and 0 bases at J; junction bases unmatched: 4. The CDR3 region is CASSPGQSSGNTIYF. The CDR3 DNA is TGTGCCAGCAGTCCGGGACAGAGCTCTGGAAACACCATATATTTT.